This T cell receptor beta chain was sequenced during a study of blood T cell repertoires in COVID-19 (dated by TCRdb to 2019 to 2021). Concerning the study at large: Collaborator samples came from the United States, Italy and Spain and covered acute and convalescent phases of COVID-19. The prospective study material was composed of cDNA or gDNA derived from T cells, B-cell-depleted T cells, or PBMCs. Subjects who had been exposed to COVID-19, were actively infected with it, or had recovered from it provided the deeply sampled blood TCRbeta repertoires that made up the dataset. The repertoires were made available in a free public database intended to serve as a resource for research on the immune response to SARS-CoV-2. The samples were drawn from two sources: the first 160 participants of the ongoing ImmuneRACE study, and fewer than 1,500 subjects contributed by 6 global collaborators. Sample metadata almost always included a de-identified subject ID, COVID-19 status, age in years and sex. HLA class I and class II types, where available, came from metadata supplied by the sample provider rather than from assay-based typing.

Points on this clone: The antigen it recognizes is unknown. No much larger clonotype is one base removed from it; base qualities were not supplied.

The paper as a whole reports these results and caveats: The quantity of clinical and demographic metadata differed by source and by participant and was supplied without curation.

TCRbeta CDR3 regions were amplified from genomic DNA by means of the immunoSEQ Assay, a bias-controlled multiplex PCR. Processing in the source paper ran as follows. Within the assay, amplification of reference gene primers was used to estimate how many nucleated cells each sample contained. To quantify the absolute abundance of each unique TCRbeta CDR3 rearrangement, sequence reads were collapsed and filtered. For each sample, productive Simpson clonality was calculated by taking the square root of Simpson's diversity index across productive rearrangements. The table comes from immuneACCESS by way of TCRdb, which keeps in-frame sequences with V and J called. Part of the clones is missing from these tables; in studies checked, under half for an unresolved V gene and the rest for unknown reasons. Clone size and V and J calls were adopted from that table, with D and trimming inferred from the DNA. For this sample there are 300,000 to 450,000 clones; around 85% appear just once. The top ten hold 3.5% to 4% of the sample.

The germline V gene encodes CDR1 MGHRA and CDR2 YSYEKL. Inclusive of the bounding cysteine and phenylalanine, the CDR3 is 15 residues long. The sequence is cut down to CDR3 DNA, 45 bases in frame from base 1. Trimming removed 0 bases from V and 7 bases from J, leaving 13 bases between the germline ends. Whole blood was collected in K2EDTA tubes by collaborating institutions according to the institutions' own protocols. For TCRbeta analysis, collaborator samples were shipped as frozen whole blood, as isolated PBMCs, or as DNA extracted from either sample type. The rearranged chain carries TRBV4-1 and TRBJ1-5; a weak D assignment points to TRBD1 (6 bases agree). Input material: peripheral blood. The clonotype originates from a young woman with acute or convalescent COVID-19. Here the CDR3 is given as CASSQDLWGGQPQHF. In nucleotides, the sequence is TGCGCCAGCAGCCAAGACCTGTGGGGGGGCCAGCCCCAGCATTTT.